Each of the 10 T cell receptor beta chains below was sequenced from the same sample in a study of T-cell reconstitution after alpha-beta-depleted transplantation in children. Unique molecular identifiers were incorporated when the TCRbeta library was constructed. TCRdb reprocessed the PCR reads with MiXCR, giving one entry per CDR3 protein. The data show fewer than 1 million distinct CDR3 sequences, less than 20% seen once. Sequences were derived from PBMCs, mostly from graft donor cells, sampled 360 days after TCRalphabeta/CD19-depleted stem cell transplant. These receptors were collected from a male patient between 5 and 17 years old who had a stem cell transplant for acute lymphoblastic leukemia, so the T cells may come from the graft donor.

The chain is built from TRBV10-3 and TRBJ2-7; 10 nucleotides line up with TRBD1. The CDR3 length is 15 residues. The J segment lost 0 bases and the V segment lost 8 bases, leaving 7 bases of the junction unmatched. Germline loops: CDR1 ENHRY, CDR2 SYGVKD. The CDR3, as DNA: TGTGCCATCGACGACAGGGGGCTTAACTCCTACGAGCAGTACTTC. It translates to CAIDDRGLNSYEQYF.

The CDR3 region has the DNA TGTGCTAGTGGTTTCACGCGCGGGAGGGAAAGGAATGAGCAGTTCTTC. Translating gives CASGFTRGRERNEQFF. The chain employs TRBV12-5 and TRBJ2-1, with 9 bases that match TRBD2. Unmatched junction bases numbered 10, after V lost 3 bases and J lost 7 bases. The CDR3 spans 16 residues. CDR1 LGHNT and CDR2 FRNRAP come from the germline V gene.

The rearrangement uses TRBV12-3 or TRBV12-4 and TRBJ2-7; D is perhaps TRBD1 (6 bases). The V and J ends lost 5 bases and 5 bases respectively, with 16 bases between them. The CDR3 spans 14 residues. The CDR3 DNA is TGTGCCAGCAGTCCTCTGAGCCCAGGGGACGAGCAGTACTTC. It codes for CASSPLSPGDEQYF.

A few counts support this clonotype. The chain links TRBV7-9 to TRBJ2-5; D is possibly TRBD1 or TRBD2 (5 bases each). The CDR3 has 14 residues. Between the trimmed V and J ends, which lost 3 bases and 1 base, there was a span of 9 bases. CDR1 is SEHNR, CDR2 FQNEAQ, per germline (reference sequence). The CDR3 protein is CASSFPRGQETQYF. The DNA of the CDR3 is TGTGCCAGCAGCTTCCCGAGGGGCCAAGAGACCCAGTACTTC.

The CDR3 reads CASSSYRGRIYEQYF. CDR3 sequence (DNA): TGTGCCAGCAGCTCCTACAGGGGGCGTATCTACGAGCAGTACTTC. This sequence joins TRBV7-6 and TRBJ2-7, with 9 bases aligning to TRBD1. With 4 bases clipped from V and 3 bases from J, the junction kept 7 bases outside the gene matches. CDR1 and CDR2 (germline): SGHVS, FNYEAQ. CDR3 length: 15 residues. The full variable domain, in which reference TRBV7-6 and TRBJ2-7 provide the parts outside the CDR3, is GAGVSQSPRYKVTKRGQDVALRCDPISGHVSLYWYRQALGQGPEFLTYFNYEAQQDKSGLPNDRFSAERPEGSISTLTIQRTEQRDSAMYRCASSSYRGRIYEQYFGPGTRLTVT.

There are a few counts of this clonotype. The chain is built from TRBV6-4 and TRBJ2-1; 13 nucleotides agree with TRBD2. Germline loops: CDR1 MRHNA, CDR2 SNTAGT. Trimming cost V 3 bases and J 9 bases; bases outside gene matches: 8. The CDR3 length is 16 residues. DNA of the CDR3: TGTGCCAGCAGTGAGGAAGGGACTAGCGGGATCAGTGAGCAGTTCTTC. This encodes CASSEEGTSGISEQFF.

This clonotype showed up just a few times. This rearrangement joins TRBV25-1 to TRBJ2-2; TRBD1 might be the D (7 bases). V was trimmed by 1 base and J by 8 bases, leaving 14 bases between them. The CDR3 loop spans 15 amino acids. CDR1 is MGHDK and CDR2 is SYGVNS in the germline V gene. The chain's CDR3 is CASSESWTGGGELFF. Here the CDR3 DNA reads TGTGCCAGCAGTGAATCTTGGACAGGAGGGGGGGAGCTGTTTTTT.

The CDR3 is CSARKLLSNEQFF. For the CDR3, the DNA is TGCAGTGCCCGTAAACTTCTTTCCAATGAGCAGTTCTTC. This chain joins TRBV20-1 and TRBJ2-1; the D is unclear. V was cut by 6 bases and J by 6 bases, with 15 bases left in between. CDR3 length equals 13 residues. Germline values: CDR1 DFQATT, CDR2 SNEGSKA (reference sequence).

The table lists this clonotype with a few counts. The rearrangement uses TRBV7-2 and TRBJ2-3; tentatively, D is TRBD1 (6 bases). This CDR3 has 17 amino acids. Germline V gene sequence: CDR1 SGHTA, CDR2 FQGNSA. V lost 1 base to trimming and J lost 3 bases, with 17 bases between them. The CDR3 here is CASSLVGSGRGTDTQYF. DNA of the CDR3: TGTGCCAGCAGCTTAGTCGGCTCTGGCAGGGGTACAGATACGCAGTATTTT.

This clonotype appeared many times. The chain has TRBV7-2 and TRBJ1-1; D uncertain. Germline-derived CDR1 and CDR2 are SGHTA and FQGNSA. The CDR3 loop spans 14 amino acids. The V and J ends lost 3 bases and 1 base respectively, with 9 bases between them. CDR3 amino acids: CASSFHGRNTEAFF. DNA for the CDR3: TGTGCCAGCAGCTTCCATGGTCGGAACACTGAAGCTTTCTTT.